This is a list of T cell receptor beta chains from one sample in a study of neoadjuvant anti-PD-1 for oral cavity cancer. Clones were read by immunoSEQ multiplex PCR, and TCRdb kept only the in-frame ones, dropping some. The sample carries 55,000 to 80,000 clones, approximately 87% recorded once. The sequenced sample was PBMCs, obtained after nivolumab (anti-PD-1) treatment. All receptors come from a person aged 40 to 85 with oral cavity squamous cell carcinoma. Each CDR3 is given with its conserved first and last residue. D genes are given only for firm matches. Not every row has a clone size; where given, it reads once, few, many or a size class.

D gene: TRBD1
J gene: TRBJ1-1
V gene: TRBV10-3
clone size: NA
CDR3 DNA: TGTGCCATTGGAGAGACAGGGGCGATGTCTTTCTTT
CDR3 protein: CAIGETGAMSFF

D gene: TRBD2
J gene: TRBJ2-2
V gene: TRBV5-5
clone size: NA
CDR3 DNA: TGTGCCAGCAGCTTGGCGTCGCGGGGGGCGCACACCGGGGAGCTGTTTTTT
CDR3 protein: CASSLASRGAHTGELFF

D gene: NA
J gene: TRBJ1-1
V gene: TRBV11-2
clone size: NA
CDR3 DNA: TGTGCCAGCCGTAGGATGAACACTGAAGCTTTCTTT
CDR3 protein: CASRRMNTEAFF

D gene: TRBD2
J gene: TRBJ2-7
V gene: TRBV2
clone size: few
CDR3 DNA: TGTGCCAGCAAACTAGCGGGGCCAACCTACGAGCAGTACTTC
CDR3 protein: CASKLAGPTYEQYF

D gene: NA
J gene: TRBJ2-3
V gene: TRBV5-4
clone size: NA
CDR3 DNA: TGTGCCAGCAGCGGGCGGGGGCCCATCACAGATACGCAGTATTTT
CDR3 protein: CASSGRGPITDTQYF

D gene: TRBD2
J gene: TRBJ2-7
V gene: TRBV5-1
clone size: NA
CDR3 DNA: TGCGCCAGCAGCTTTAAGGCAGGGACTACCGAGGGGTACGAGCAGTACTTC
CDR3 protein: CASSFKAGTTEGYEQYF

D gene: NA
J gene: TRBJ2-1
V gene: TRBV28
clone size: NA
CDR3 DNA: TGTGCCAGCAGTTTACCCCCCGGTTTCCTATACAATGAGCAGTTCTTC
CDR3 protein: CASSLPPGFLYNEQFF

D gene: NA
J gene: TRBJ1-2
V gene: TRBV29-1
clone size: NA
CDR3 DNA: TGCAGCTCCAAACAGGCCTATGGCTACACCTTC
CDR3 protein: CSSKQAYGYTF

D gene: TRBD2
J gene: TRBJ2-1
V gene: TRBV5-6
clone size: NA
CDR3 DNA: TGTGCCAGCAGCTTGGTCCAAGCGGGGGAAGCGTACAATGAGCAGTTCTTC
CDR3 protein: CASSLVQAGEAYNEQFF

D gene: NA
J gene: TRBJ2-5
V gene: TRBV6-5
clone size: NA
CDR3 DNA: TGTGCCAGCAGCAGCCTAAAGGGGGAGACCCAGTACTTC
CDR3 protein: CASSSLKGETQYF

D gene: NA
J gene: TRBJ2-1
V gene: TRBV7-8
clone size: NA
CDR3 DNA: TGTGCCAGCAGCGACTATGAACAGGGCTACTACAATGAGCAGTTCTTC
CDR3 protein: CASSDYEQGYYNEQFF

D gene: TRBD2
J gene: TRBJ2-5
V gene: TRBV6-5
clone size: NA
CDR3 DNA: TGTGCCAGCAGTTACTCTGTGCGGGGGGGTTTGGAGACCCAGTACTTC
CDR3 protein: CASSYSVRGGLETQYF

D gene: TRBD2
J gene: TRBJ2-7
V gene: TRBV19
clone size: NA
CDR3 DNA: TGTGCCAGTAGTGAACTAGCGGGACTGGAAGAGCAGTACTTC
CDR3 protein: CASSELAGLEEQYF

D gene: NA
J gene: TRBJ1-1
V gene: TRBV7-6
clone size: NA
CDR3 DNA: TGTGCCAGCAGCACCGATGGCGGGCGTGAAGCTTTCTTT
CDR3 protein: CASSTDGGREAFF

D gene: NA
J gene: TRBJ2-5
V gene: TRBV5-1
clone size: NA
CDR3 DNA: TGCGCCAGCAGCTCGGGACGGGGGATTGGAGAGACCCAGTACTTC
CDR3 protein: CASSSGRGIGETQYF

D gene: TRBD2
J gene: TRBJ2-5
V gene: TRBV7-9
clone size: NA
CDR3 DNA: TGTGCCAGCGCCCCGGCGGGGGGACTCCAAGAGACCCAGTACTTC
CDR3 protein: CASAPAGGLQETQYF

D gene: TRBD2
J gene: TRBJ2-1
V gene: TRBV5-1
clone size: NA
CDR3 DNA: TGCGCCAGCAGCTCTGACCTACTAGCGGGGGGGACTTCCTACAATGAGCAGTTCTTC
CDR3 protein: CASSSDLLAGGTSYNEQFF

D gene: NA
J gene: TRBJ2-6
V gene: TRBV6-7
clone size: NA
CDR3 DNA: TGTGCCAGCAGATTCGGAAAACGGGCCTCTGGGGCCAACGTCCTGACTTTC
CDR3 protein: CASRFGKRASGANVLTF

D gene: TRBD2
J gene: TRBJ2-1
V gene: TRBV7-6
clone size: NA
CDR3 DNA: TGTGCCAGCGCCCCTGGGAGGGGTAATGAGCAGTTCTTC
CDR3 protein: CASAPGRGNEQFF

D gene: NA
J gene: TRBJ1-5
V gene: TRBV2
clone size: NA
CDR3 DNA: TGTGCCACCGCACAGGGCGCAAGCAATCAGCCCCAGCATTTT
CDR3 protein: CATAQGASNQPQHF

D gene: NA
J gene: TRBJ2-1
V gene: TRBV5-6
clone size: NA
CDR3 DNA: TGTGCCAGCAGCTTGTTTAATGAGCAGTTCTTC
CDR3 protein: CASSLFNEQFF

D gene: TRBD1
J gene: TRBJ1-4
V gene: TRBV25-1
clone size: NA
CDR3 DNA: TGTGCCAGCAGTAGGGCAGGGGGCACTAATGAAAAACTGTTTTTT
CDR3 protein: CASSRAGGTNEKLFF

D gene: TRBD2
J gene: TRBJ2-3
V gene: TRBV5-1
clone size: NA
CDR3 DNA: TGCGCCAGCAGCTCTAGAGCGGGAACTAGCACAGATACGCAGTATTTT
CDR3 protein: CASSSRAGTSTDTQYF

D gene: NA
J gene: TRBJ2-1
V gene: TRBV11-1
clone size: NA
CDR3 DNA: TGTGCCAGCAGCTTAGGGCAGGGCCCCTACAATGAGCAGTTCTTC
CDR3 protein: CASSLGQGPYNEQFF

D gene: TRBD1
J gene: TRBJ1-1
V gene: TRBV7-9
clone size: NA
CDR3 DNA: TGTGCCAGCAGCTTGGGACAGGCTGAAGCTTTCTTT
CDR3 protein: CASSLGQAEAFF

D gene: NA
J gene: TRBJ1-4
V gene: TRBV30
clone size: NA
CDR3 DNA: TGTGCCTGGAGTGTAGTGGGGGGTAAGAGTGAAAAACTGTTTTTT
CDR3 protein: CAWSVVGGKSEKLFF

D gene: TRBD2
J gene: TRBJ2-1
V gene: TRBV4-2
clone size: NA
CDR3 DNA: TGTGCCAGCAGCCAAGATCCACTAGCGTTTAGGAATGAGCAGTTCTTC
CDR3 protein: CASSQDPLAFRNEQFF

D gene: NA
J gene: TRBJ2-1
V gene: TRBV9
clone size: NA
CDR3 DNA: TGTGCCAGCAGCGTAGGTTGGCGGAGAAACTACAATGAGCAGTTCTTC
CDR3 protein: CASSVGWRRNYNEQFF